This is a list of T cell receptor beta chains from one sample in a study of long-term antiretroviral therapy in people with HIV. The data were produced by immunoSEQ multiplex PCR, yet TCRdb's version contains in-frame clones alone and is incomplete. Here the sample spans 13,000 or so clones, 80% being singletons. The specimen was unsorted PBMCs, collected 3.2 years before starting antiretroviral therapy. All receptors come from a man in his forties or fifties with HIV. Both conserved end residues are part of each CDR3. The D gene is left open where the match is weak. Some rows have no size entry. The others give once, few or many, or a class for an expanded clone.

j_call,d_call,clone_size,v_call,cdr3_nt,cdr3_aa
TRBJ1-5,-,-,TRBV19,TGTGCCAGTAGTATAGGCGAGAGCAATCAGCCCCAGCATTTT,CASSIGESNQPQHF
TRBJ1-3,TRBD1,-,TRBV6-1,TGTGCCAGCAGTGCGTACAGGGGTGAAGCTGGAAACACCATATATTTT,CASSAYRGEAGNTIYF
TRBJ1-3,TRBD1,-,TRBV6-5,TGTGCCAGCAGAAAGGACAGGGGGCCTGGAAACACCATATATTTT,CASRKDRGPGNTIYF
TRBJ1-2,TRBD1,-,TRBV5-1,TGCGCCAGCAGCTTGGCCGGGACAGGGGGGCCCTATGGCTACACCTTC,CASSLAGTGGPYGYTF
TRBJ1-2,TRBD1,-,TRBV27,TGTGCCAGCAGTTGGGCCGGGACAGCTAACTATGGCTACACCTTC,CASSWAGTANYGYTF
TRBJ1-2,TRBD1,-,TRBV19,TGTGCCAGTAGTGAACAGGGGGCGCGTGGAAACTATGGCTACACCTTC,CASSEQGARGNYGYTF
TRBJ1-5,-,-,TRBV30,TGTGCCTGGAGTAAGACAGGTCTGGGGCAGCCCCAGCATTTT,CAWSKTGLGQPQHF
TRBJ1-4,-,-,TRBV7-9,TGTGCCAGCAGCCCCCAAGGGCAGATAGGGGAAAAACTGTTTTTT,CASSPQGQIGEKLFF
TRBJ2-3,TRBD1,-,TRBV19,TGTGCCAGTAGTAGGGACAGGGTGGGAGATACGCAGTATTTT,CASSRDRVGDTQYF
TRBJ2-3,TRBD1,once,TRBV6-1,TGTGCCAGCAGTGAAGAAGGAGAACCACAGGGGATTGGAGATACGCAGTATTTT,CASSEEGEPQGIGDTQYF
TRBJ1-6,-,-,TRBV6-1,TGTGCCAGCAGTGAGGCGAGGATTAATTCACCCCTCCACTTT,CASSEARINSPLHF
TRBJ2-7,-,-,TRBV27,TGTGCCAGCAGTTCGAAGGGCTGGAGCGAGCAGTACTTC,CASSSKGWSEQYF
TRBJ2-6,TRBD1,-,TRBV30,TGTGCCTGGAGTGTACTTCGCGACAGGGCCATCTCTGGGGCCAACGTCCTGACTTTC,CAWSVLRDRAISGANVLTF
TRBJ1-1,-,-,TRBV4-1,TGCGCCAGCAGCCAAGCAGGGGCCGAAGCTTTCTTT,CASSQAGAEAFF
TRBJ1-4,-,-,TRBV30,TGTGCCTGGGCAGGAAGGGAAAAACTGTTTTTT,CAWAGREKLFF
TRBJ1-5,-,-,TRBV19,TGTGCCAGTACCGTAACAGGGATGAGCAATCAGCCCCAGCATTTT,CASTVTGMSNQPQHF
TRBJ2-4,-,-,TRBV6-1,TGTGCCAGCAGTGAATCGTATGGGGGGGCCAAAAACATTCAGTACTTC,CASSESYGGAKNIQYF
TRBJ1-2,-,-,TRBV27,TGTGCCAGCAGTTCCACGGGGGACTATGGCTACACCTTC,CASSSTGDYGYTF
TRBJ1-2,-,-,TRBV18,TGTGCCAGCTCACCAGACAAACCCTATGGCTACACCTTC,CASSPDKPYGYTF
TRBJ1-2,-,-,TRBV6-1,TGTGCCAGCGACACAAGCATCAGCTATGGCTACACCTTC,CASDTSISYGYTF
TRBJ1-4,TRBD1,-,TRBV4-1,TGCGCCAGCAGCCAGATCTTCACAGGGGAACCGAATGAAAAACTGTTTTTT,CASSQIFTGEPNEKLFF
TRBJ1-1,-,medium-sized,TRBV12-5,TGTGCTAGTGGTTTGGTCGAGAATACTGAAGCTTTCTTT,CASGLVENTEAFF
TRBJ2-1,TRBD2,medium-sized,TRBV19,TGTGCCAGTAGTACAGTAGCGGGCCCCTACAATGAGCAGTTCTTC,CASSTVAGPYNEQFF
TRBJ1-1,-,-,TRBV20-1,TGCAGTGCTAGGGGAGCCAGGGAAGCTTTCTTT,CSARGAREAFF
TRBJ2-2,-,-,TRBV4-2,TGTGCCAGCAGCTACAAACCCGGGGAGCTGTTTTTT,CASSYKPGELFF
TRBJ1-2,-,-,TRBV19,TGTGCCAGTAGTATACATGACACCGAGGGGGGCTACACCTTC,CASSIHDTEGGYTF
TRBJ2-2,-,once,TRBV27,TGTGCCAGCCGGAGGGGGGTGGACACCGGGGAGCTGTTTTTT,CASRRGVDTGELFF
TRBJ2-1,-,-,TRBV7-9,TGTGCCAGCAGCTTAGCGGGGACTTTCAATGAGCAGTTCTTC,CASSLAGTFNEQFF
TRBJ2-4,TRBD2,-,TRBV30,TGTGCAGCTAGCGGGGGGCCCCGAACCTTAGCCAAAAACATTCAGTACTTC,CAASGGPRTLAKNIQYF
TRBJ1-4,TRBD1,-,TRBV5-1,TGCGCCAGCAGCTGGACAGGGGAAGGGATCGGGACTAATGAAAAACTGTTTTTT,CASSWTGEGIGTNEKLFF
TRBJ2-3,TRBD1,-,TRBV13,TGTGCCAGCAGCTGGGGACAGGGGGCGCTGGCAGATACGCAGTATTTT,CASSWGQGALADTQYF
TRBJ1-2,TRBD1,-,TRBV9,TGTGCCAGCAGCCCCCGGGACAGTTCCTATGGCTACACCTTC,CASSPRDSSYGYTF
TRBJ2-1,-,-,TRBV2,TGTGCCAGCAGCCCCGGACAGTTTTACAATGAGCAGTTCTTC,CASSPGQFYNEQFF
TRBJ2-3,-,-,TRBV9,TGTGCCAGCAGCGTAGGTGGCAGAAGTACAGATACGCAGTATTTT,CASSVGGRSTDTQYF
TRBJ2-6,-,-,TRBV6-5,TGTGCCAGCAGGAGGACTTCTGGGGCCAACGTCCTGACTTTC,CASRRTSGANVLTF
TRBJ2-6,TRBD1,-,TRBV5-1,TGCGCCAGCAGTTTAGTAACCGGGACAGGGGTGGCTGGGGCCAACGTCCTGACTTTC,CASSLVTGTGVAGANVLTF
TRBJ1-2,-,few,TRBV5-1,TGCGCCAGCAGCTTGGAGCAGGGAGGCTACACCTTC,CASSLEQGGYTF
TRBJ1-2,TRBD1,-,TRBV2,TGTGCCAGCAGTGACCCCACCGGACAGGGGGTCTATGGCTACACCTTC,CASSDPTGQGVYGYTF
TRBJ2-2,TRBD1,-,TRBV7-9,TGTGCCAGCAGCTTACCCCTGGACAGGGGATTTTGGGGCACCGGGGAGCTGTTTTTT,CASSLPLDRGFWGTGELFF
TRBJ1-2,-,once,TRBV2,TGTGCCAGCAGTCAATACTATGGCTACACCTTC,CASSQYYGYTF
TRBJ1-4,TRBD1,few,TRBV19,TGTGCCACCGACGGAGGACAGGTGGGGGAAAAACTGTTTTTT,CATDGGQVGEKLFF
TRBJ1-1,-,-,TRBV6-5,TGTGCCAGCAGTTACGTGGACCGGAACACTGAAGCTTTCTTT,CASSYVDRNTEAFF
TRBJ2-1,-,-,TRBV19,TGTGCCAGTAGTATAGTTACCGGGCCCTACAATGAGCAGTTCTTC,CASSIVTGPYNEQFF
TRBJ2-1,-,-,TRBV10-3,TGTGCCATCAGTGAGTCGAGGCAAGGAACTGAGCAGTTCTTC,CAISESRQGTEQFF
TRBJ2-4,TRBD1,-,TRBV12-5,TGTGCTAGTGGTCGTACGGACAGGGGAGAGATTCAGTACTTC,CASGRTDRGEIQYF
TRBJ2-7,-,-,TRBV5-6,TGTGCCAGCAGCGGGGCTGCTCCGGGACAAGGTAGATCCTACGAGCAGTACTTC,CASSGAAPGQGRSYEQYF
TRBJ2-5,-,-,TRBV2,TGTGCCAGCAGTGAAGGTTGGCAGCAAGAGACCCAGTACTTC,CASSEGWQQETQYF
TRBJ1-5,TRBD1,-,TRBV7-2,TGTGCCAGCAGAGAAGGACAGGGAGGGAATCAGCCCCAGCATTTT,CASREGQGGNQPQHF
TRBJ1-1,-,-,TRBV18,TGTGCCAGCTCCCTTGGTGCGGTGAACACTGAAGCTTTCTTT,CASSLGAVNTEAFF
TRBJ1-3,-,few,TRBV2,TGTGCCAGCAGTGAGGAGAACTCTGGAAACACCATATATTTT,CASSEENSGNTIYF
TRBJ1-5,-,-,TRBV6-1,TGTGCCAGCAGTGTTCCAGGAGGGGCGAGCAATCAGCCCCAGCATTTT,CASSVPGGASNQPQHF
TRBJ1-2,-,-,TRBV15,TGTGCCACCAGCACAGGGACGGTGCGGGGCTACACCTTC,CATSTGTVRGYTF
TRBJ2-1,-,few,TRBV5-1,TGCGCCAGCAGCTTGGGGTCCTACAATGAGCAGTTCTTC,CASSLGSYNEQFF
TRBJ2-7,-,-,TRBV10-3,TGTGCCGTCTTGGACGCACCCCCCTACGAGCAGTACTTC,CAVLDAPPYEQYF
TRBJ2-1,TRBD2,once,TRBV5-4,TGTGCCAGCAGCTCCCAAAGCGGGGGGTCCCACAATGAGCAGTTCTTC,CASSSQSGGSHNEQFF
TRBJ1-4,TRBD1,few,TRBV28,TGTGCCAGCAGCTTAACAGGGGTATTAAATGAAAAACTGTTTTTT,CASSLTGVLNEKLFF
TRBJ2-3,-,-,TRBV30,TGTGCCTGGGACGGGATGGACTGGGACAGCACAGATACGCAGTATTTT,CAWDGMDWDSTDTQYF
TRBJ2-2,-,once,TRBV11-3,TGTGCCAGCAGCTTACTCTCCGGGGCCGGGGAGCTGTTTTTT,CASSLLSGAGELFF
TRBJ2-7,-,-,TRBV5-1,TGCGCCAGCAGCGGTCGCGGCGGGGGCCCTAGCTCCTACGAGCAGTACTTC,CASSGRGGGPSSYEQYF
TRBJ2-2,-,-,TRBV19,TGTGCCAGTGCCTCGGCGGGGGGACAGGGTACTGGCACCGGGGAGCTGTTTTTT,CASASAGGQGTGTGELFF